This T cell receptor (beta chain) was found in a study of shared clonotypes between healthy human individuals. Into CD45RA+ naive and CD45RA-negative memory subsets, the CD4+ cells were split. Here immunoSEQ multiplex PCR was the method, and the copy in TCRdb shows in-frame clones only, minus some. This table has about 1.5 million clones, roughly 95% appearing once. As concerns this clone: Its antigen remains unknown.

Whole-study findings and limits: Sequencing depth was expected to influence donor clonotype sharing. Represented diversity, genetic and exposure-history alike, was limited by few donors.

The V end was cut by 4 bases, the J end by 4 bases, with 10 bases between. This CDR3 has 13 residues. Germline CDR1 SGHTA, CDR2 FQGNSA. Sequencing used naive CD4+ T cells sorted from blood. The subset was: CD45RA+ positively selected. The chain employs TRBV7-2 and TRBJ2-5; D ambiguous. The receptor was isolated from a man aged 25-45 years in good health. Here the CDR3 reads CASSSGMRETQYF. CDR3 DNA: TGTGCCAGCAGCTCTGGGATGCGAGAGACCCAGTACTTC.